These T cell receptor beta chains were read from a single sample in a study of T cell responses to AZD1222 COVID-19 vaccine. Method: immunoSEQ multiplex PCR; TCRdb's copy keeps in-frame clones and lacks some. The sample has roughly 150,000 clones; approximately 89% are singletons. Here the sequenced sample was peripheral blood, taken 28 days after the second AZD1222 dose. These receptors were collected from an adult who received the AZD1222 COVID-19 vaccine. CDR3s include the opening cysteine and the closing phenylalanine or tryptophan. Fields, in order: D gene, V gene, clone size, J gene, CDR3 protein, CDR3 DNA. D genes are given only for firm matches. Clone size is shown for a subset of rows, as once, few, many or a class of expanded clone.

TRBD2,TRBV15,.,TRBJ2-7,CATKNTTSGRREQYF,TGTGCCACCAAGAACACGACTAGCGGGAGGAGGGAGCAGTACTTC
.,TRBV27,.,TRBJ1-5,CASSLYSENQPQHF,TGTGCCAGCAGTTTATACAGCGAAAATCAGCCCCAGCATTTT
.,TRBV2,.,TRBJ1-5,CASRERQNQPQHF,TGTGCCAGCAGGGAGAGGCAGAATCAGCCCCAGCATTTT
TRBD1,TRBV7-8,.,TRBJ2-5,CASSLISGGGETQYF,TGTGCCAGCAGCTTAATCTCAGGGGGCGGGGAGACCCAGTACTTC
.,TRBV19,.,TRBJ2-6,CASSIGQHSGANVLTF,TGTGCCAGTAGTATAGGACAGCACTCTGGGGCCAACGTCCTGACTTTC
.,TRBV4-3,.,TRBJ2-3,CASSQEGWGDDTQYF,TGCGCCAGCAGCCAAGAAGGTTGGGGGGACGATACGCAGTATTTT
TRBD1,TRBV7-2,few,TRBJ1-6,CASSLVFGQGVNSPLHF,TGTGCCAGCAGCTTAGTTTTTGGACAGGGGGTTAATTCACCCCTCCACTTT
.,TRBV4-2,.,TRBJ1-5,CASSQGVPGLSNQPQHF,TGTGCCAGCAGCCAAGGGGTTCCGGGTCTCAGCAATCAGCCCCAGCATTTT
TRBD2,TRBV2,few,TRBJ2-7,CASSDPLTSEDEQYF,TGTGCCAGCAGCGACCCCTTGACTAGCGAGGACGAGCAGTACTTC
.,TRBV13,.,TRBJ2-7,CASSLFGESYEQYF,TGTGCCAGCAGCTTATTCGGGGAATCCTACGAGCAGTACTTC
TRBD1,TRBV27,.,TRBJ1-5,CASSLSRQGTQPQHF,TGTGCCAGCAGTTTATCCCGACAGGGGACGCAGCCCCAGCATTTT
TRBD2,TRBV6-6,.,TRBJ2-5,CASRGTSGETQYF,TGTGCCAGCAGGGGGACTAGTGGAGAGACCCAGTACTTC
.,TRBV5-6,.,TRBJ1-2,CASSLERGSPYGYTF,TGTGCCAGCAGCTTGGAGAGGGGGTCCCCCTATGGCTACACCTTC
TRBD1,TRBV28,.,TRBJ1-6,CASSLGDRGNSPLHF,TGTGCCAGCAGTTTAGGAGACAGGGGCAATTCACCCCTCCACTTT
.,TRBV28,.,TRBJ1-5,CASSKTVGAGQPQHF,TGTGCCAGCAGCAAAACAGTGGGGGCCGGACAGCCCCAGCATTTT
TRBD1,TRBV5-8,.,TRBJ1-1,CASTAGQANTEAFF,TGTGCCAGTACGGCGGGACAGGCTAACACTGAAGCTTTCTTT
.,TRBV6-5,.,TRBJ1-6,CASSYAGTNSPLHF,TGTGCCAGCAGTTACGCCGGGACTAATTCACCCCTCCACTTT
TRBD1,TRBV25-1,.,TRBJ2-1,CASSDTGTGGDEQFF,TGTGCCAGCAGTGATACCGGGACAGGGGGTGATGAGCAGTTCTTC
.,TRBV19,.,TRBJ2-3,CASSIAWADTQYF,TGTGCCAGTAGTATAGCATGGGCAGATACGCAGTATTTT
.,TRBV20-1,.,TRBJ2-1,CSASLTAENNEQFF,TGCAGTGCTAGTTTGACAGCGGAAAACAATGAGCAGTTCTTC
.,TRBV9,.,TRBJ2-1,CASSVERGQQFF,TGTGCCAGCAGCGTAGAAAGGGGCCAGCAGTTCTTC
.,TRBV3-1/TRBV3-2,once,TRBJ1-1,CASSQGSGRHTEAFF,TGTGCCAGCAGCCAAGGTTCAGGGCGGCACACTGAAGCTTTCTTT
TRBD2,TRBV28,.,TRBJ2-1,CASTETSGRYYNEQFF,TGTGCCAGCACCGAGACTAGCGGGAGATACTACAATGAGCAGTTCTTC
.,TRBV7-2,.,TRBJ1-3,CASSPPGRSSGNTIYF,TGTGCCAGCAGCCCCCCGGGACGCTCCTCTGGAAACACCATATATTTT
.,TRBV28,.,TRBJ2-6,CASLTLSGANVLTF,TGTGCCAGCCTCACACTTTCCGGGGCCAACGTCCTGACTTTC
.,TRBV19,.,TRBJ2-5,CASSIGVARYQETQYF,TGTGCCAGTAGTATAGGAGTAGCCCGGTACCAAGAGACCCAGTACTTC
.,TRBV28,.,TRBJ1-6,CASTPAGANSPLHF,TGTGCCAGCACCCCGGCGGGGGCTAATTCACCCCTCCACTTT
.,TRBV7-9,.,TRBJ1-2,CASSLSQGVGYTF,TGTGCCAGCAGCTTATCTCAAGGTGTTGGCTACACCTTC
TRBD1,TRBV7-4,.,TRBJ1-1,CASRWGQATPEAFF,TGTGCCAGCAGATGGGGACAGGCAACCCCTGAAGCTTTCTTT
.,TRBV11-3,.,TRBJ2-1,CASSRHRDNEQFF,TGTGCCAGCAGTCGCCACAGGGACAATGAGCAGTTCTTC
.,TRBV10-3,.,TRBJ2-7,CAISEPTQEYEQYF,TGTGCCATCAGTGAGCCGACCCAAGAATACGAGCAGTACTTC
TRBD1,TRBV2,.,TRBJ1-2,CASSAQTGAVSGYTF,TGTGCCAGCAGCGCCCAGACAGGGGCGGTAAGTGGCTACACCTTC
.,TRBV19,.,TRBJ1-1,CASSTGDSEAFF,TGTGCCAGTAGTACCGGGGATTCTGAAGCTTTCTTT
.,TRBV28,.,TRBJ1-3,CASSFGNTIYF,TGTGCCAGCAGTTTCGGGAACACCATATATTTT
TRBD1,TRBV4-3,.,TRBJ1-1,CASSLRDRGYTEAFF,TGCGCCAGCAGCCTCCGGGACAGGGGTTACACTGAAGCTTTCTTT
.,TRBV29-1,.,TRBJ2-5,CSVGGGRETQYF,TGCAGCGTGGGTGGGGGGAGAGAGACCCAGTACTTC
TRBD2,TRBV7-6,.,TRBJ2-1,CASSPGVLAGGSYNEQFF,TGTGCCAGCAGCCCTGGGGTGCTTGCGGGAGGATCCTACAATGAGCAGTTCTTC
TRBD2,TRBV7-9,.,TRBJ2-1,CASSWRAGMPEQFF,TGTGCCAGCAGCTGGAGAGCGGGAATGCCTGAGCAGTTCTTC
TRBD2,TRBV6-5,.,TRBJ2-1,CASSYPPSGSNDEQFF,TGTGCCAGCAGTTACCCGCCTAGCGGGAGTAATGATGAGCAGTTCTTC
.,TRBV11-2,once,TRBJ1-6,CASGSAHYNSPLHF,TGTGCCAGCGGGTCAGCCCATTATAATTCACCCCTCCACTTT
TRBD1,TRBV5-1,.,TRBJ1-1,CASSWGTGEAFF,TGCGCCAGCAGCTGGGGGACAGGTGAAGCTTTCTTT
.,TRBV5-3,.,TRBJ2-1,CARSRPRGNEQFF,TGTGCCAGAAGCCGACCGCGGGGCAATGAGCAGTTCTTC
TRBD1,TRBV5-4,.,TRBJ2-3,CASSLVAGQATDTQYF,TGTGCCAGCAGCTTGGTTGCAGGACAGGCCACAGATACGCAGTATTTT
TRBD2,TRBV7-9,.,TRBJ2-1,CASQTSGYNEQFF,TGTGCCAGCCAGACTAGCGGCTACAATGAGCAGTTCTTC
TRBD2,TRBV24-1,.,TRBJ2-7,CATSAPGGSYEQYF,TGTGCCACCAGTGCCCCGGGAGGATCCTACGAGCAGTACTTC
TRBD2,TRBV7-6,.,TRBJ2-2,CASSLTSGDTGELFF,TGTGCCAGCAGCTTGACTAGCGGGGACACCGGGGAGCTGTTTTTT
.,TRBV19,.,TRBJ2-3,CASSMGSGSLTLTDTQYF,TGTGCCAGTAGTATGGGTAGCGGCTCCCTTACACTCACAGATACGCAGTATTTT
.,TRBV7-9,.,TRBJ2-7,CASSSGGDSYEQYF,TGTGCCAGCAGCTCCGGGGGCGACAGTTACGAGCAGTACTTC
.,TRBV3-1/TRBV3-2,.,TRBJ1-3,CASSTRRGTGNTIYF,TGTGCCAGCAGCACGCGTAGGGGGACTGGAAACACCATATATTTT
.,TRBV18,.,TRBJ1-5,CASSPTTRGQGSNQPQHF,TGTGCCAGCTCACCAACCACCCGGGGCCAGGGAAGCAATCAGCCCCAGCATTTT
TRBD2,TRBV5-1,.,TRBJ2-1,CASSSLGTSRYNEQFF,TGCGCCAGCAGCTCGCTCGGGACTAGCCGGTACAATGAGCAGTTCTTC
TRBD1,TRBV19,.,TRBJ1-4,CASRGQGRNEKLFF,TGTGCCAGCCGGGGACAGGGACGTAATGAAAAACTGTTTTTT
TRBD2,TRBV3-1/TRBV3-2,few,TRBJ2-7,CASSQGELGLAYEQYF,TGTGCCAGCAGCCAAGGCGAACTAGGACTAGCTTACGAGCAGTACTTC
TRBD2,TRBV28,once,TRBJ2-3,CASRVAGYLSSTDTQYF,TGTGCCAGCAGAGTAGCGGGATACCTCTCTAGCACAGATACGCAGTATTTT
.,TRBV10-3,.,TRBJ1-2,CAISESIGFGGYTF,TGTGCCATCAGTGAGTCGATCGGGTTCGGGGGCTACACCTTC